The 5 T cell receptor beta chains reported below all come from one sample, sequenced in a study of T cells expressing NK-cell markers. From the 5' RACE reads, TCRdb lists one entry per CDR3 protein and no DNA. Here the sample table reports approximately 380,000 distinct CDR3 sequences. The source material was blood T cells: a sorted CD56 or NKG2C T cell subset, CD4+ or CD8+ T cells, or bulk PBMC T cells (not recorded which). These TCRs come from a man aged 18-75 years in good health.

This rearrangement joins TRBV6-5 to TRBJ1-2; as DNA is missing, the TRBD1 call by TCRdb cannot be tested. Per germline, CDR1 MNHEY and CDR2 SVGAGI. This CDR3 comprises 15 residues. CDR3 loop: CASSYAGTTNYGYTF.

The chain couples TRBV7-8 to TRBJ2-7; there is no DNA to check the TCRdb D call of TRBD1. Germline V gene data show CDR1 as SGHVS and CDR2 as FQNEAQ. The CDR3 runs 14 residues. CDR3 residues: CASSARDRTYEQYF.

The CDR3 protein is CATSDPARGGAGELFF. This chain connects TRBV24-1 to TRBJ2-2; the TCRdb D gene call, TRBD2, has no DNA to confirm it. The CDR3 runs 16 residues. CDR1 KGHDR and CDR2 SFDVKD come from the germline V gene.

CDR3 sequence reads: CSALKRDTQVFF. The chain has TRBV20-1 and TRBJ1-1. CDR3 size: 12 residues. CDR1 is DFQATT, CDR2 SNEGSKA, per germline (reference sequence).

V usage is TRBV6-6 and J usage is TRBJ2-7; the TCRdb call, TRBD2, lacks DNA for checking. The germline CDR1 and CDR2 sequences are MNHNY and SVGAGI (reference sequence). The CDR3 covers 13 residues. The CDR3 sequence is CASRFPGGHEQYF.